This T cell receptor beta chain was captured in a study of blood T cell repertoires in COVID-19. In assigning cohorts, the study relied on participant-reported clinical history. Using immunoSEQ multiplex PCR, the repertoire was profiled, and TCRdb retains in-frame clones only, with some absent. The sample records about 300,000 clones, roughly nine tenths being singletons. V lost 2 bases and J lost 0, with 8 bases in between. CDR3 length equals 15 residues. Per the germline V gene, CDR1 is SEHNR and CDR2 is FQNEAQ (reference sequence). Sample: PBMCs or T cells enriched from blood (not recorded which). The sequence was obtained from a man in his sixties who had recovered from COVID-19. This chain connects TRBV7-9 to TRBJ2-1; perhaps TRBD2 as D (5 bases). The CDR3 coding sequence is TGTGCCAGCAGCTTAAGCGGTTCCTCCTACAATGAGCAGTTCTTC. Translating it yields CASSLSGSSYNEQFF.